The 18 T cell receptor beta chains below were found in one sample sequenced in a study of Graves' ophthalmopathy and Graves' hyperthyroidism (dated by TCRdb to the late 2010s). Sequencing was carried out with an Illumina HiSeq 2000. For repertoire sequencing, TCR beta CDR3 regions were amplified from RNA transcripts. The first round of RT-PCR was done with HTBI primers and the Qiagen OneStep RT-PCR kit, and was followed by a second round of multiplex PCR, then size selection and purification. TCRdb reprocessing: public reads trimmed at Q25 with fastp, clones called with MiXCR, in-frame beta chains kept. Rows with a matching CDR3 protein are joined into one entry that keeps the most common DNA and genes. For this sample the table gives 200,000 to 250,000 distinct CDR3 sequences, of which roughly 21% were detected only once. Around 45% of the sample belongs to the ten largest clones. Sequencing input: peripheral blood. These receptors came from a woman aged 45-60 years with Graves' ophthalmopathy. Donor details come from another sample of the same person, matched by shared clones.

This clonotype was detected ten times or more. CDR3: CSARDGLTGGHTGELFF. In nucleotides, the CDR3 is TGCAGTGCTAGAGATGGCCTAACGGGAGGTCACACCGGGGAGCTGTTTTTT. The chain has TRBV20-1 and TRBJ2-2; the match to TRBD2 covers 7 bases. V dropped 0 bases and J dropped 3; count of bases not matched to a gene: 10. CDR3 length: 17 amino acids. Germline V gene lookup returns CDR1 DFQATT and CDR2 SNEGSKA (reference sequence).

This clonotype was observed at least ten times. The CDR3 DNA follows: TGCAGTGCTAGAAAAGAAGAGACCCAGTACTTC. This codes for CSARKEETQYF. The rearrangement links TRBV20-1 to TRBJ2-5; D uncertain. The CDR3 loop spans 11 amino acids. V gave up 2 bases and J gave up 3 bases, with 4 bases separating them. The germline gives CDR1 DFQATT, CDR2 SNEGSKA (reference sequence).

The chain links TRBV27 to TRBJ1-2, with D tentatively TRBD1 (5 bases). This CDR3 is built from 15 residues. The germline V and J ends were trimmed by 1 base and 2 bases, with 11 bases remaining between them. Germline assignment: CDR1 MNHEY and CDR2 SMNVEV (reference sequence). In nucleotides, the CDR3 is TGTGCCAGCAGTTTATTGTGGGGCCAAAACTATGGCTACACCTTC. Translation: CASSLLWGQNYGYTF.

This clonotype came up many times. The V and J genes are TRBV6-1 and TRBJ2-5; 10 bases align to TRBD2. Gene TRBJ2-1 matches the end of the DNA better, so the J call may be wrong. The CDR3 has 16 amino acids. Germline CDR1 is MNHNS and CDR2 is SASEGT. The CDR3 spells CASSRWLAGEGNEQFF. DNA of the CDR3: TGTGCCAGCAGTCGGTGGCTAGCGGGAGAGGGGAATGAGCAGTTCTTC.

Many counts were recorded for this clonotype. The chain joins TRBV9 to TRBJ2-2; D is possibly TRBD2 (5 bases). The CDR3 spans 14 residues. V was shortened by 0 bases and J by 5 bases, with 8 bases between the two germline ends. Germline CDR1 and CDR2: SGDLS and YYNGEE. The CDR3 loop reads CASSVGGGTGELFF. DNA for the CDR3: TGTGCCAGCAGCGTAGGAGGAGGTACCGGGGAGCTGTTTTTT.

This clonotype was observed at least ten times. The rearrangement links TRBV12-3 or TRBV12-4 to TRBJ2-7, with a tentative D call TRBD2 (5 bases). Trimming took 7 bases from V and 5 from J, leaving 21 bases between them. The CDR3 consists of 15 residues. The CDR3 nucleotides read TGTGCCAGCAAAACAAGTACGGGATACCTAAACGAGCAGTACTTC. Protein sequence: CASKTSTGYLNEQYF.

This clonotype came up many times. The rearrangement joins TRBV2 to TRBJ2-1, with TRBD1 identical over 7 bases. The length of the CDR3 is 14 residues. Germline V gene data show CDR1 as SNHLY and CDR2 as FYNNEI. The trim removed 6 bases at V and 6 bases at J, leaving 8 bases unmatched. CDR3 region: CASRWDSMGNEQFF. The CDR3 DNA reads as TGTGCCAGCAGATGGGACAGTATGGGCAATGAGCAGTTCTTC.

This clonotype was found many times. This sequence joins TRBV7-2 and TRBJ2-7; no clear D gene. The CDR3 runs 15 residues. With 2 bases removed from V and 2 bases from J, the gap between germline ends came to 13 bases. Per germline, CDR1 SGHTA and CDR2 FQGNSA. CDR3 residues: CASSLSRPGPYEQYF. The CDR3 nucleotides are TGTGCCAGCAGCTTATCGCGGCCCGGCCCCTACGAGCAGTACTTC.

This clonotype has a count of ten or more. The V call is TRBV20-1, the J call TRBJ2-7; 9 bases line up with TRBD2. V shed 3 bases and J 6 bases; nucleotides not matched to a gene: 15. CDR1 is DFQATT and CDR2 is SNEGSKA in the germline V gene (reference sequence). This CDR3 contains 16 residues. Written as DNA, the CDR3 is TGCAGTGCTAGTGTTGATCGGCGGCTAGCGGGATCCGAGCAGTACTTC. Its protein is CSASVDRRLAGSEQYF.

The table lists this clonotype with many counts. CDR3 in DNA: TGTGCCAGCAGTTACGCTCAGGGGGCCTCCTACGAGCAGTACTTC. Translation gives CASSYAQGASYEQYF. The chain uses TRBV6-5 and TRBJ2-7; 8 bases map to TRBD1. With 2 bases clipped from V and 0 bases from J, the junction kept 3 bases outside the gene matches. Looked up from germline, CDR1 is MNHEY and CDR2 is SVGAGI. CDR3 size: 15 residues.

There are a few counts of this clonotype. The chain combines TRBV2 with TRBJ1-6; D ambiguous. Germline CDR1 SNHLY, CDR2 FYNNEI. The CDR3 length is 18 residues. Trimming removed 8 bases from V and 5 bases from J, with 25 bases in between. CDR3: CASSLGPSGRLNNSPLHF. In DNA form, the CDR3 reads TGTGCCAGCTCCTTGGGTCCATCTGGACGGCTTAATAATTCACCCCTCCACTTT.

This clonotype was seen many times. V usage is TRBV7-9 and J usage is TRBJ1-1; a possible D gene is TRBD1 (5 bases). CDR3 size: 14 residues. Germline V gene lookup returns CDR1 SEHNR and CDR2 FQNEAQ (reference sequence). V lost 4 bases and J 10 bases, leaving 19 bases between the germline ends. CDR3 bases: TGTGCCAGCAGCTCAGAGGCTTTGATCAGGGCAGCTTTCTTT. As protein: CASSSEALIRAAFF. The whole variable domain, remainder taken from reference TRBV7-9 and TRBJ1-1, is DTGVSQNPRHKITKRGQNVTFRCDPISEHNRLYWYRQTLGQGPEFLTYFQNEAQLEKSRLLSDRFSAERPKGSFSTLEIQRTEQGDSAMYLCASSSEALIRAAFFGQGTRLTVV.

At least ten counts were recorded for this clonotype. J is TRBJ1-5 and V is TRBV28; no firm D call. V lost 3 bases and J lost 7, with 10 bases in between. The length of the CDR3 is 13 residues. Germline lookup yields CDR1 MDHEN and CDR2 SYDVKM. CDR3 sequence: CASSFSVNQPQHF. CDR3 DNA sequence: TGTGCCAGCAGTTTCTCCGTGAACCAGCCCCAGCATTTT. Full variable domain (rest looked up from reference TRBV28 and TRBJ1-5): DVKVTQSSRYLVKRTGEKVFLECVQDMDHENMFWYRQDPGLGLRLIYFSYDVKMKEKGDIPEGYSVSREKKERFSLILESASTNQTSMYLCASSFSVNQPQHFGDGTRLSIL.

The chain recombines TRBV28 with TRBJ2-5; a weak D match, TRBD2 (6 bases). Germline CDR1 MDHEN, CDR2 SYDVKM. V was shortened by 3 bases and J by 1 base, with 18 bases between the two germline ends. The CDR3 length is 17 residues. CDR3 sequence (DNA): TGTGCCAGCAGTTTTCGGGCCGGGACTTCCTTCCAAGAGACCCAGTACTTC. Its protein is CASSFRAGTSFQETQYF.

V and J are TRBV12-3 or TRBV12-4 and TRBJ2-5, with D tentatively TRBD1 (6 bases). This CDR3 has 15 amino acids. V lost 6 bases to trimming and J lost 3 bases, with 17 bases between them. This CDR3 reads CASSSLPQGKETQYF. The CDR3 DNA is TGTGCCAGCAGCTCCCTCCCACAGGGTAAAGAGACCCAGTACTTC.

This clonotype was counted ten times or more. This CDR3 reads CASSFILQVVDTGELFF. DNA of the CDR3: TGTGCCAGCAGTTTTATCCTTCAGGTTGTGGACACCGGGGAGCTGTTTTTT. The chain couples TRBV12-3 or TRBV12-4 to TRBJ2-2; D call uncertain. There are 17 residues in the CDR3. The germline V and J ends were trimmed by 3 bases and 3 bases, with 17 bases remaining between them.

In this sample, this clonotype turned up many times. This sequence joins TRBV24-1 and TRBJ2-2; TRBD1 agrees at 9 bases. Trimming cost V 6 bases and J 8 bases; bases outside gene matches: 15. This CDR3 has 17 amino acids. Per the germline V gene, CDR1 is KGHDR and CDR2 is SFDVKD. CDR3: CATSTTTGQGMMGELFF. CDR3 DNA sequence: TGTGCCACCAGTACTACGACCGGACAGGGGATGATGGGGGAGCTGTTTTTT.

The sample holds many counts of this clonotype. The chain employs TRBV6-1 and TRBJ2-2; 10 bases are shared with TRBD2. The germline CDR1 and CDR2 sequences are MNHNS and SASEGT. J was trimmed by 8 bases and V by 4 bases; bases with no gene match: 10. The CDR3 is 16 amino acids. This chain's CDR3 is CASSGSGRTTWGELFF. Written as DNA, the CDR3 is TGTGCCAGCAGTGGTAGCGGGAGGACCACCTGGGGGGAGCTGTTTTTT.